This TCR beta chain was documented in a study of CD8 T cells in ankylosing spondylitis. Losses at the gene ends were 10 bases for V and 2 bases for J; bases not matched to a gene: 3. CDR3 length equals 12 residues. In this sample, this clonotype turned up many times. TCRdb analysed the 5' RACE reads with MiXCR anew, one entry per CDR3 protein. The sample lists 220,000 or so distinct CDR3 sequences, approximately 10% seen once, with roughly 23% in the top ten. This chain connects TRBV12-3 or TRBV12-4 to TRBJ2-5; 8 nucleotides line up with TRBD2. This clonotype originated in a male donor with ankylosing spondylitis or in good health (not recorded which). Sequenced: blood, either unsorted or a sorted T cell fraction (not recorded which). Written as DNA, the CDR3 is TGTGCCACCGGGAGGGGACAAGAGACCCAGTACTTC. Translation gives CATGRGQETQYF.